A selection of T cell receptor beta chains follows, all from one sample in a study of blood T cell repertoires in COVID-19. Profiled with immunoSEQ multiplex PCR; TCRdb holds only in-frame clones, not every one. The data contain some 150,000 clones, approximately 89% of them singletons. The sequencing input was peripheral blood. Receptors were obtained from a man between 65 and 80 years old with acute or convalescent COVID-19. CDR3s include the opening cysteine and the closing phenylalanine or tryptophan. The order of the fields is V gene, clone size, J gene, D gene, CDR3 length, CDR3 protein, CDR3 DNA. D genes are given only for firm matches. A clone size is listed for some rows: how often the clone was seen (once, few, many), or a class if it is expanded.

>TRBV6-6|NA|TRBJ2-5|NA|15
CASSYPSGTKETQYF
TGTGCCAGCAGTTACCCTTCCGGGACAAAAGAGACCCAGTACTTC
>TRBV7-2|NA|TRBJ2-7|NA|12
CASSFLSYEQYF
TGTGCCAGCAGCTTCCTGTCCTACGAGCAGTACTTC
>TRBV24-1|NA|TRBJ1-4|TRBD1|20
CATSDLWDRGPSSTNEKLFF
TGTGCCACCAGTGATTTGTGGGACAGGGGTCCTTCGTCAACTAATGAAAAACTGTTTTTT
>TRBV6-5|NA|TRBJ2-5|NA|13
CASSYGIAGTQYF
TGTGCCAGCAGTTATGGAATCGCGGGGACCCAGTACTTC
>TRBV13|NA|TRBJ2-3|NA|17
CASSLVLWSGDTDTQYF
TGTGCCAGCAGCTTAGTCCTTTGGTCGGGGGACACAGATACGCAGTATTTT
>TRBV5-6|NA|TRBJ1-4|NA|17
CASSKLIRDPTNEKLFF
TGTGCCAGCAGCAAGTTGATCCGGGATCCAACTAATGAAAAACTGTTTTTT
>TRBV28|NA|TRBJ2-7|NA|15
CASSPGGQLSYEQYF
TGTGCCAGCAGCCCCGGGGGACAGCTCTCCTACGAGCAGTACTTC
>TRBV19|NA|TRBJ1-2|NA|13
CASTAGANYGYTF
TGTGCCAGTACAGCCGGGGCTAACTATGGCTACACCTTC
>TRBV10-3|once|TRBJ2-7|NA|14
CAISERLATDEQYF
TGTGCCATCAGTGAGCGGTTAGCGACGGACGAGCAGTACTTC
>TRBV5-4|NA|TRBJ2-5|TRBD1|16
CASSPPPGQDEETQYF
TGTGCCAGCAGCCCCCCCCCGGGACAGGACGAAGAGACCCAGTACTTC